Listed below are T cell receptor beta chains from one sample, sequenced in a study of blood T cell repertoires in COVID-19. Here immunoSEQ multiplex PCR was the method, and the copy in TCRdb shows in-frame clones only, minus some. The repertoire holds about 330,000 clones, with 87% as singletons. Sequencing was carried out using peripheral blood. The receptors come from a man aged 25-45 years with COVID-19, enrolled during active disease. Both conserved end residues are part of each CDR3. Fields, in order: V gene, J gene, CDR3 protein.

TRBV6-6	TRBJ2-2	CASGKEGQYTGELFF
TRBV2	TRBJ1-2	CASRRQGAGYGYTF
TRBV5-6	TRBJ2-1	CASSIMGTQRRDEQFF
TRBV10-3	TRBJ2-2	CAISGTGGNTGELFF
TRBV7-9	TRBJ1-1	CASSFLGLTEAFF
TRBV5-1	TRBJ2-7	CASSLSGTSSYEQYF
TRBV19	TRBJ2-2	CASSILPGQGNTGELFF
TRBV5-1	TRBJ1-5	CASSLGQNQPQHF
TRBV5-1	TRBJ1-1	CASSWGLLGTEAFF
TRBV2	TRBJ1-5	CASSEVGGYNQPQHF